The clone carrying this T cell receptor (beta chain) was found a few times. Its cognate antigen is unknown. A read error may explain this, as a much larger clone is one base away. CDR1 is SGDLS, CDR2 YYNGEE, per germline. Between the trimmed V and J ends, which lost 4 bases and 9 bases, there was a span of 16 bases. CDR3 length: 13 residues. Study findings and constraints: Tumor memory CD4+ T cell TCR gene usage clustered with blood and lymph node memory CD4+ cells and lymph node naive CD4+ cells.

Each CDR3 protein gets one entry after TCRdb re-called the 5' RACE reads with MiXCR. This repertoire shows some 60,000 distinct CDR3 sequences, roughly 30% found once; its top ten account for 2% to 2.5%. Naive CD4+ T cells were purified with Tregs depleted by CD25. The source is a female donor with breast cancer. Sequences were obtained from tumor-infiltrating naive CD4+ T cells sorted from the breast tumor. Subset defined: naive CD4+ T cells, CD4+CD45RA+CD25-. This rearrangement joins TRBV9 to TRBJ2-5; D remains unclear. The DNA for the CDR3 is TGTGCCAGCAGCCCCCAGAGTACGGTCGCCCAGTACTTC. As protein: CASSPQSTVAQYF.